This is a list of T cell receptor beta chains from one sample in a study of T-cell memory formation after mild COVID-19. TCRdb used MiXCR to reprocess the 5' RACE reads, holding one entry per CDR3 protein. The profile shows under 700,000 distinct CDR3 sequences, roughly 20% of them singletons. Sequencing was done on a sample of PBMCs or a T cell subset sorted from them (not recorded which). These TCRs come from an adult woman who had mild COVID-19 (a few samples of this study predate the infection). Cell type and time point are not known. Both conserved end residues are part of each CDR3. The D gene is left open where the match is weak. Only part of the rows carry a size: once, few, many, or a class if the clone is expanded.

J gene	V gene	clone size	D gene	CDR3 protein	CDR3 DNA
TRBJ1-5	TRBV3-1	.	.	CASSQAGNNQPQHF	TGTGCCAGCAGCCAAGCAGGAAACAATCAGCCCCAGCATTTT
TRBJ2-1	TRBV20-1	.	TRBD2	CSAPSGTSGDNEQFF	TGCAGTGCCCCCTCCGGGACTAGCGGCGACAATGAGCAGTTCTTC
TRBJ2-1	TRBV2	few	TRBD1	CASGTGGNEQFF	TGTGCCAGCGGGACAGGCGGGAATGAGCAGTTCTTC
TRBJ2-1	TRBV7-9	few	.	CASSLGVPHNEQFF	TGTGCCAGCAGCTTAGGGGTTCCTCACAATGAGCAGTTCTTC
TRBJ2-3	TRBV11-2	.	TRBD1	CASSLTPGTDTDTQYF	TGTGCCAGCAGCCTTACGCCCGGGACAGACACAGATACGCAGTATTTT
TRBJ2-5	TRBV20-1	few	.	CSADRIPEETQYF	TGCAGTGCCGACAGGATACCCGAAGAGACCCAGTACTTC
TRBJ1-1	TRBV7-2	few	.	CASSVQVNTEAFF	TGTGCCAGCAGCGTCCAGGTGAACACTGAAGCTTTCTTT
TRBJ2-1	TRBV29-1	.	TRBD2	CSVDGTSGYNEQFF	TGCAGCGTCGACGGGACTAGCGGTTACAATGAGCAGTTCTTC
TRBJ1-1	TRBV7-9	few	.	CASSLEVVFF	TGTGCCAGCAGCCTGGAGGTCGTTTTCTTT
TRBJ1-1	TRBV4-1	few	.	CASSLPFSEEAEAFF	TGCGCCAGCAGCCTCCCTTTTTCAGAGGAAGCTGAAGCTTTCTTT
TRBJ2-5	TRBV7-9	.	.	CASSFRRSLDQETQYF	TGTGCCAGCAGCTTCAGGCGATCCCTGGACCAAGAGACCCAGTACTTC
TRBJ2-7	TRBV19	many	.	CASSPPGSTRDEQYF	TGTGCCAGTAGTCCCCCGGGATCGACGAGGGACGAGCAGTACTTC
TRBJ2-4	TRBV7-4	.	TRBD2	CASSPGTSGIAKNIQYF	TGTGCCAGCAGCCCCGGGACTAGCGGAATAGCCAAAAACATTCAGTACTTC
TRBJ2-2	TRBV2	.	.	CASRQDSWNTGELFF	TGTGCCAGCAGACAAGACAGTTGGAACACCGGGGAGCTGTTTTTT
TRBJ1-6	TRBV19	.	.	CASSMSWAAYDNSPLHF	TGTGCCAGTAGTATGTCCTGGGCAGCCTACGATAATTCACCCCTCCACTTT
TRBJ2-1	TRBV6-5	.	TRBD2	CASSYWTSGPSSSYNEQFF	TGTGCCAGCAGTTACTGGACTAGCGGGCCCTCAAGTTCCTACAATGAGCAGTTCTTC
TRBJ2-3	TRBV7-8	.	.	CASSLEVPGGGSDTQYF	TGTGCCAGCAGCTTAGAGGTTCCAGGGGGAGGGTCGGATACGCAGTATTTT
TRBJ1-5	TRBV7-9	.	TRBD1	CASSSTGGSNQPQHF	TGTGCCAGCAGTTCTACAGGGGGTTCCAATCAGCCCCAGCATTTT
TRBJ1-4	TRBV5-1	once	.	CASSRARGANEKLFF	TGCGCCAGCAGCAGGGCCAGGGGAGCTAATGAAAAACTGTTTTTT
TRBJ1-5	TRBV3-1	.	.	CASSQGGRQHF	TGTGCCAGCAGCCAAGGGGGCAGGCAGCATTTT
TRBJ2-1	TRBV5-1	.	.	CASSPTIDEQFF	TGCGCCAGCAGCCCAACGATAGATGAGCAGTTCTTC
TRBJ2-7	TRBV11-1	.	.	CASAGERYEQYF	TGTGCCAGCGCCGGGGAGCGGTACGAGCAGTACTTC
TRBJ2-3	TRBV29-1	many	TRBD1	CSVDRLDTQYF	TGCAGCGTGGACAGGCTAGATACGCAGTATTTT
TRBJ2-5	TRBV11-3	few	TRBD1	CASSLDRDRQETQYF	TGTGCCAGCAGCTTAGATCGGGACAGACAAGAGACCCAGTACTTC
TRBJ2-1	TRBV5-1	.	TRBD1	CASSQAGQGYNEQFF	TGCGCCAGCAGCCAGGCGGGACAGGGTTACAATGAGCAGTTCTTC
TRBJ2-5	TRBV6-1	.	TRBD1	CASSERDRGPKETQYF	TGTGCCAGCAGTGAAAGGGACAGGGGGCCCAAAGAGACCCAGTACTTC
TRBJ2-1	TRBV20-1	few	.	CSSLRGVYNEQFF	TGCAGCTCTTTGAGGGGGGTTTACAATGAGCAGTTCTTC
TRBJ1-2	TRBV2	.	.	CASKEGNYGYTF	TGTGCCAGCAAAGAGGGGAACTATGGCTACACCTTC
TRBJ2-5	TRBV6-1	.	.	CASKPAGAGPQETQYF	TGTGCCAGCAAACCAGCAGGAGCGGGTCCCCAAGAGACCCAGTACTTC
TRBJ2-7	TRBV6-5	few	.	CASTPNGGNTLYEQYF	TGTGCCAGCACCCCGAATGGGGGTAACACACTCTACGAGCAGTACTTC
TRBJ1-1	TRBV15	.	TRBD1	CATSPGTVPGGQAFF	TGTGCCACCAGCCCTGGGACAGTGCCCGGGGGGCAAGCTTTCTTT
TRBJ1-2	TRBV12-3/TRBV12-4	.	.	CASSLNKRGHTYGYTF	TGTGCCAGCAGCCTCAACAAGCGGGGGCATACCTATGGCTACACCTTC